This TCR beta chain was captured by sequencing in a study of OX40 agonist ivuxolimab in advanced cancers. Study in general: Males comprised over 80% of the group, whose mean age was approximately 61 years (range about 20 to 90).

The CDR3 contains 12 residues. The V gene lost 7 bases and the J gene lost 8 bases, with 12 bases spanning the gap. Germline V gives CDR1 SGHNT, CDR2 YYREEE (reference sequence). Here immunoSEQ multiplex PCR was the method, and the copy in TCRdb shows in-frame clones only, minus some. The data show tens of thousands of clones, 86% seen once. The sample consisted of CD4+ or CD8+ T cells sorted from blood, taken in a trial of the OX40 agonist ivuxolimab. The receptor was isolated from an adult with an advanced solid tumor such as melanoma, head and neck, liver or kidney cancer. The J gene is TRBJ1-4, the V gene TRBV5-4; TRBD1 might be the D (6 bases). CDR3 DNA sequence: TGTGCCAGCGGAGCGGGGGGCGAAAAACTGTTTTTT. The encoded protein is CASGAGGEKLFF.